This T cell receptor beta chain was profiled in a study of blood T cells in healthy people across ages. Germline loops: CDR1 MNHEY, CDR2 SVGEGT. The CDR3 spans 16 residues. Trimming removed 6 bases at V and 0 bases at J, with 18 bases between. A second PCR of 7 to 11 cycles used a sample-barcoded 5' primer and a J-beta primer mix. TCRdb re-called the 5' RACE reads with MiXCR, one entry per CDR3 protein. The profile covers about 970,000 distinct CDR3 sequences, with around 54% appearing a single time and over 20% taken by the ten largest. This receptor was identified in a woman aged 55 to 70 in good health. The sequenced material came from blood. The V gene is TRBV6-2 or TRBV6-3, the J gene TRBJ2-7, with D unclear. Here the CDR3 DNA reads TGTGCCAGCAGATCGGTGCGGACGGCGACCTCCTACGAGCAGTACTTC. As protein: CASRSVRTATSYEQYF.